The rows below give T cell receptor beta chains drawn from one sample of a study of CD8+ T cells in alopecia areata. Profiled with immunoSEQ multiplex PCR; TCRdb holds only in-frame clones, not every one. The data show about 200,000 clones, about 50% seen once. The material was CD4+ T cells sorted from blood, obtained at week 4, from a patient treated with tofacitinib. These receptors all come from a human donor with alopecia areata. CDR3s include the opening cysteine and the closing phenylalanine or tryptophan. Each record gives: V gene, D gene, clone size, J gene, CDR3 protein, CDR3 DNA. A D gene is named only where the DNA matches it firmly. Clone size, where shown, is once, few, many, or a class for clones that have expanded.

TRBV10-3	NA	NA	TRBJ1-2	CATTLGAGVNYGYTF	TGTGCCACCACCCTCGGGGCCGGGGTTAACTATGGCTACACCTTC
TRBV11-2	NA	NA	TRBJ2-3	CASSPPGRSTDTQYF	TGTGCCAGCAGCCCTCCGGGCAGGAGCACAGATACGCAGTATTTT
TRBV30	TRBD1	NA	TRBJ1-5	CAWSSTGTGFLWPQHF	TGTGCCTGGAGTTCGACCGGGACAGGGTTCTTGTGGCCCCAGCATTTT
TRBV7-2	TRBD2	many	TRBJ2-5	CASSLGTSGGQETQYF	TGTGCCAGCAGCTTAGGGACTAGCGGGGGGCAAGAGACCCAGTACTTC
TRBV9	NA	NA	TRBJ2-3	CASSVGRNTQYF	TGTGCCAGCAGCGTAGGGAGGAATACGCAGTATTTT
TRBV7-8	TRBD2	NA	TRBJ2-7	CASSAVGRDYEQYF	TGTGCCAGCAGCGCCGTCGGGAGGGACTACGAGCAGTACTTC
TRBV4-3	NA	few	TRBJ2-4	CASSQEVGTPRNIQYF	TGCGCCAGCAGCCAAGAAGTGGGCACCCCAAGAAACATTCAGTACTTC
TRBV5-1	TRBD1	few	TRBJ2-7	CARDGQGGNEQYF	TGCGCCAGAGATGGACAGGGGGGCAACGAGCAGTACTTC
TRBV19	TRBD1	few	TRBJ2-1	CASSRRGPGQPRGEQFF	TGTGCCAGTAGTCGAAGAGGCCCGGGACAGCCTCGGGGTGAGCAGTTCTTC
TRBV4-3	NA	many	TRBJ2-7	CASSQGGARVYEQYF	TGCGCCAGCAGCCAAGGCGGCGCCAGGGTCTACGAGCAGTACTTC
TRBV30	TRBD1	NA	TRBJ1-2	CARDRKGYGYTF	TGTGCCCGGGACAGGAAAGGCTATGGCTACACCTTC
TRBV11-2	NA	NA	TRBJ2-3	CASSLDLVVSTDTQYF	TGTGCCAGCAGCTTAGATTTGGTTGTATCCACAGATACGCAGTATTTT
TRBV23-1	NA	NA	TRBJ2-7	CASSQATHRRKEQYF	TGCGCCAGCAGTCAAGCGACCCATAGAAGAAAGGAGCAGTACTTC
TRBV29-1	NA	NA	TRBJ1-1	CSAEAGAGTEAFF	TGCAGCGCCGAGGCAGGGGCAGGGACTGAAGCTTTCTTT
TRBV7-2	TRBD2	NA	TRBJ2-7	CASSLVSSGGTYEQYF	TGTGCCAGCAGCTTAGTGTCTAGCGGGGGTACCTACGAGCAGTACTTC
TRBV5-6	TRBD1	NA	TRBJ1-2	CASSSTGSDGYTF	TGTGCCAGCAGCTCGACAGGGTCTGATGGCTACACCTTC
TRBV4-1	NA	NA	TRBJ2-6	CASSQGARTGANVLTF	TGCGCCAGCAGCCAAGGGGCTAGAACTGGGGCCAACGTCCTGACTTTC
TRBV30	NA	few	TRBJ1-5	CAWSRDNQPQHF	TGTGCCTGGAGTAGGGACAATCAGCCCCAGCATTTT
TRBV27	NA	NA	TRBJ1-6	CASRFRNYNSPLHF	TGTGCCAGCCGTTTTAGGAACTATAATTCACCCCTCCACTTT
TRBV6-1	NA	NA	TRBJ1-1	CASSPTTVPKSGAFF	TGTGCCAGCAGTCCTACGACAGTTCCCAAAAGTGGGGCTTTCTTT
TRBV6-5	TRBD1	few	TRBJ1-2	CASSSYISDRGRRYTF	TGTGCCAGCAGTTCCTATATTTCTGACAGGGGAAGACGCTACACCTTC
TRBV7-9	NA	NA	TRBJ1-2	CASSQDIRWFGGYTF	TGTGCCAGCAGCCAGGACATCCGTTGGTTCGGAGGCTACACCTTC
TRBV30	NA	NA	TRBJ1-1	CAWSRSGKTEAFF	TGTGCCTGGAGTAGGTCAGGGAAAACTGAAGCTTTCTTT
TRBV7-2	NA	few	TRBJ2-5	CASSPGETQYF	TGTGCCAGCAGCCCCGGGGAGACCCAGTACTTC
TRBV2	NA	NA	TRBJ2-2	CASRKGEGTGELFF	TGTGCCAGCAGGAAGGGTGAGGGTACCGGGGAGCTGTTTTTT
TRBV5-6	NA	once	TRBJ2-2	CASRRTANTGELFF	TGTGCCAGCAGAAGGACAGCGAACACCGGGGAGCTGTTTTTT
TRBV27	TRBD2	once	TRBJ2-1	CASSWGGLNEQFF	TGTGCCAGCAGTTGGGGGGGTCTTAATGAGCAGTTCTTC
TRBV4-1	TRBD1	few	TRBJ1-6	CASSQEGQGAGSPLHF	TGCGCCAGCAGCCAAGAGGGACAGGGGGCGGGATCACCCCTCCACTTT
TRBV30	TRBD1	NA	TRBJ2-7	CAWSRGQSYEQYF	TGTGCCTGGAGTAGGGGACAGTCCTACGAGCAGTACTTC
TRBV2	NA	few	TRBJ2-4	CASSDVGNIQYF	TGTGCCAGCAGTGATGTGGGAAACATTCAGTACTTC
TRBV29-1	NA	NA	TRBJ1-1	CSVEAGSGTRNTEAFF	TGCAGCGTTGAGGCAGGGAGCGGGACACGGAACACTGAAGCTTTCTTT
TRBV5-1	NA	NA	TRBJ2-6	CATHQGQEPGANVLTF	TGCGCCACGCACCAGGGGCAGGAGCCTGGGGCCAACGTCCTGACTTTC
TRBV5-1	NA	NA	TRBJ2-7	CASSLGQVEIYEQYF	TGCGCCAGCAGCTTGGGGCAGGTGGAAATTTACGAGCAGTACTTC
TRBV30	NA	few	TRBJ2-3	CAWSVGTHRDTDTQYF	TGTGCCTGGAGTGTGGGGACTCACAGAGACACAGATACGCAGTATTTT
TRBV29-1	NA	NA	TRBJ1-1	CSVEETYTEAFF	TGCAGCGTTGAAGAGACCTACACTGAAGCTTTCTTT
TRBV15	NA	NA	TRBJ2-5	CATSGGTAETQYF	TGTGCCACCAGCGGGGGGACAGCAGAGACCCAGTACTTC
TRBV30	NA	NA	TRBJ1-1	CAWNGRRDTEAFF	TGTGCCTGGAATGGTAGGAGGGACACTGAAGCTTTCTTT
TRBV2	NA	NA	TRBJ1-5	CASRTDSSNQPQHF	TGTGCCAGCAGGACGGACAGTAGCAATCAGCCCCAGCATTTT
TRBV7-9	NA	NA	TRBJ2-5	CASSFSGGETQYF	TGTGCCAGCAGCTTTTCAGGCGGGGAGACCCAGTACTTC
TRBV27	NA	NA	TRBJ1-2	CASSFTGPSYNYGYTF	TGTGCCAGCAGTTTTACAGGGCCGAGCTATAACTATGGCTACACCTTC
TRBV30	NA	NA	TRBJ2-4	CAWSVRAGLDIQYF	TGTGCCTGGAGTGTGAGAGCAGGGTTAGACATTCAGTACTTC
TRBV7-2	NA	NA	TRBJ2-6	CASSLGVGANVLTF	TGTGCCAGCAGCTTAGGGGTTGGGGCCAACGTCCTGACTTTC
TRBV18	NA	NA	TRBJ1-2	CASHHPGNLGYTF	TGTGCCAGCCACCACCCAGGGAATCTTGGCTACACCTTC
TRBV19	NA	many	TRBJ2-3	CASSMGTSTDTQYF	TGTGCCAGTAGTATGGGGACTAGCACAGATACGCAGTATTTT
TRBV4-3	NA	NA	TRBJ2-3	CASSTESLDTQYF	TGCGCCAGCTCAACTGAATCGTTGGATACGCAGTATTTT
TRBV7-3	TRBD2	few	TRBJ2-4	CASSLIEGGVQYF	TGTGCCAGCAGCTTAATAGAGGGAGGGGTTCAGTACTTC
TRBV6-1	NA	NA	TRBJ2-3	CASSHIGMSVDTQYF	TGTGCCAGCAGTCACATCGGAATGTCTGTGGATACGCAGTATTTT
TRBV4-1	NA	NA	TRBJ1-1	CASSRPRGLERTEAFF	TGCGCCAGCAGCCGCCCCCGGGGTCTTGAGAGGACTGAAGCTTTCTTT
TRBV7-3	TRBD1	NA	TRBJ1-5	CASSARQGQPQHF	TGTGCCAGCAGCGCAAGACAGGGTCAGCCCCAGCATTTT
TRBV4-2	NA	NA	TRBJ1-5	CASSQEPQSNQPQHF	TGTGCCAGCAGCCAAGAACCACAGTCCAATCAGCCCCAGCATTTT
TRBV15	NA	few	TRBJ2-3	CATSQDGGSSTDTQYF	TGTGCCACCAGCCAAGACGGGGGATCTAGCACAGATACGCAGTATTTT
TRBV7-9	NA	NA	TRBJ1-2	CASSSAGQRAIGGTF	TGTGCCAGCAGCTCCGCCGGACAGCGGGCGATTGGAGGAACCTTC
TRBV30	NA	few	TRBJ1-2	CAWGTQNYGYTF	TGTGCCTGGGGGACCCAGAACTATGGCTACACCTTC
TRBV6-1	TRBD1	NA	TRBJ1-5	CASSEMGQGVQPQHF	TGTGCCAGCAGTGAAATGGGACAGGGGGTTCAGCCCCAGCATTTT
TRBV15	NA	once	TRBJ2-7	CATSIGGMAYEQYF	TGTGCCACCAGCATTGGGGGGATGGCCTACGAGCAGTACTTC
TRBV7-6	TRBD1	NA	TRBJ1-1	CASSLGQTNTEAFF	TGTGCCAGCAGCTTGGGACAGACGAACACTGAAGCTTTCTTT
TRBV5-1	NA	few	TRBJ2-2	CASSPETGANTGELFF	TGCGCCAGCAGCCCGGAGACGGGGGCGAACACCGGGGAGCTGTTTTTT
TRBV30	TRBD2	NA	TRBJ2-1	CAWSIAGANPYNEQFF	TGTGCCTGGAGTATAGCGGGGGCAAATCCCTACAATGAGCAGTTCTTC